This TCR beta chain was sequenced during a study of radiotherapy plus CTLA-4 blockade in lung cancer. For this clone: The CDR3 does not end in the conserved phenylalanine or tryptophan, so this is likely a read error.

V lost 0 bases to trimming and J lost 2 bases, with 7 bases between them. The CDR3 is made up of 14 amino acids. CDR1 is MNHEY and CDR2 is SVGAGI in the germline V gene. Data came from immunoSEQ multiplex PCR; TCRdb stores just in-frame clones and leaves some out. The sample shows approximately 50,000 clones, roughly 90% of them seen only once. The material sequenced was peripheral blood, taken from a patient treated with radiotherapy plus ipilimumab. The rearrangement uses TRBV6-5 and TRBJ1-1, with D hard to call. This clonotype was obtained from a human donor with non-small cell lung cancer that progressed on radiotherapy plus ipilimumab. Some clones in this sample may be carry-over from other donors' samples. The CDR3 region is CASSYSNRNTEAFL. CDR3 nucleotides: TGTGCCAGCAGTTACTCGAACAGAAACACTGAAGCTTTCCTT.